Reported below is one T cell receptor beta chain. As yet, its antigen is unknown. The sample originates from a study of vaccination effects on CD4 cells after COVID-19. Here immunoSEQ multiplex PCR was the method, and the copy in TCRdb shows in-frame clones only, minus some. Of about 45,000 clones listed, approximately 70% are singletons. Sequencing followed a ViraFEST assay step that expanded antigen-specific CD4+ T cells with viral peptide pools. Scientists isolated CD4+ T cells after an approximately 10-day culture period ended. A PCR test confirmed that the person had SARS-CoV-2 infection between March and December 2020. CDR1 and CDR2 (germline): LNHDA, SQIVND (reference sequence). Losses at the gene ends were 4 bases for V and 3 bases for J; bases not matched to a gene: 2. The CDR3 runs 13 residues.

The chain links TRBV19 to TRBJ1-1; 7 bases fit TRBD1. The sample was CD4+ T cells from PBMCs cultured with a peptide pool, taken before COVID-19 vaccination. The receptor comes from a human donor who had a prior SARS-CoV-2 infection. CDR3 bases: TGTGCCAGTAGTAAAGACAGGGACACTGAAGCTTTCTTT. Translated, it gives CASSKDRDTEAFF. The full variable domain, its missing parts supplied by reference TRBV19 and TRBJ1-1, is DGGITQSPKYLFRKEGQNVTLSCEQNLNHDAMYWYRQDPGQGLRLIYYSQIVNDFQKGDIAEGYSVSREKKESFPLTVTSAQKNPTAFYLCASSKDRDTEAFFGQGTRLTVV.